The 3 T cell receptor beta chains in this list originate from one sample, sequenced in a study of blood T cell repertoires in COVID-19. Using immunoSEQ multiplex PCR, the repertoire was profiled, and TCRdb retains in-frame clones only, with some absent. The sample has 150,000 to 200,000 clones, 78% seen once; the top ten hold approximately 2.9%. The sample consisted of peripheral blood. Receptors originate from a woman of 80 years or more with active or convalescent COVID-19.

The J gene is TRBJ2-5, the V gene TRBV11-2; 9 bases align to TRBD2. Germline CDR1 reads SGHAT; CDR2 reads FQNNGV. The CDR3 extends over 14 amino acids. Trimming cost V 5 bases and J 5 bases; bases outside gene matches: 6. The CDR3 DNA sequence: TGTGCCAGCAGCCGGCGGGGGGGCGGGGAGACCCAGTACTTC. It encodes CASSRRGGGETQYF.

This CDR3 reads CASSLVVQGHMNTEAFF. The CDR3 DNA sequence: TGCGCCAGCAGCTTGGTTGTTCAGGGCCACATGAACACTGAAGCTTTCTTT. This sequence joins TRBV5-1 and TRBJ1-1; TRBD1 might be the D (5 bases). CDR1 and CDR2 (germline): SGHRS, YFSETQ. Trimming shortened V by 0 bases and J by 0 bases, and 15 bases separated the two germline ends. The CDR3 runs 17 residues.

The chain combines TRBV9 with TRBJ2-2, with 7 nucleotides matching TRBD2. The CDR3 has 15 residues. V lost 0 bases and J lost 5; bases outside the gene matches: 4. Germline CDR1 is SGDLS and CDR2 is YYNGEE. The CDR3 DNA follows: TGTGCCAGCAGCGTAGGTTCTAGCGGAACCGGGGAGCTGTTTTTT. Its protein is CASSVGSSGTGELFF.